The source of this T cell receptor beta chain is a study of T cell responses to AZD1222 COVID-19 vaccine. As for the study in general: Both about-4-week and about-12-week second-dose recipients were combined.

Profiling relied on immunoSEQ multiplex PCR, and the TCRdb table lists in-frame clones only, not all of them. The top ten clones hold 15% to 20% of a sample with about 150,000 clones, more than 75% of them seen once. A word on this clone: Antigen: not known.

Study observations and caveats: Researchers took repertoire samples only after the peak T cell response had come. Spike-specific TCR breadth and depth grew following two AZD1222 doses. Reports say nearly half of spike-specific TCRs go after unmutated variant regions.

Germline lookup yields CDR1 SNHLY and CDR2 FYNNEI. The V gene end was trimmed by 7 bases and the J gene end by 4 bases; junction bases not matched to a gene: 3. The CDR3 runs to 12 residues. The source is an adult in good health. The gene calls are TRBV2 and TRBJ1-1, with 7 bases fitting TRBD1. The material sequenced was peripheral blood, taken on day 0 of AZD1222 vaccination. The CDR3 DNA sequence: TGTGCCAGCACCACAGGGGTCACTGAAGCTTTCTTT. It is translated as CASTTGVTEAFF.